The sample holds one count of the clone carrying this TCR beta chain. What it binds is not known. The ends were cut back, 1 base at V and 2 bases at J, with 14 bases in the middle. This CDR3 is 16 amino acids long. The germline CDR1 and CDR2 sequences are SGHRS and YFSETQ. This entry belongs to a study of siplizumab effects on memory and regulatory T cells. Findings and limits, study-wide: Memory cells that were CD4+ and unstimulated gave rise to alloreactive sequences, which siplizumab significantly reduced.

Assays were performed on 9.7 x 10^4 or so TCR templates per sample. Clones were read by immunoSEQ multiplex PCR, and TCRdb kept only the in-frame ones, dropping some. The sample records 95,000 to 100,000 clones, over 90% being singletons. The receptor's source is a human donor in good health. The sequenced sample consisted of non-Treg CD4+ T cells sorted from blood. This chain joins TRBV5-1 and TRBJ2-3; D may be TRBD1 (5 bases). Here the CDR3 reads CASSLSGRVPTDTQYF. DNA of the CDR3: TGCGCCAGCAGCTTGAGTGGCAGGGTGCCCACAGATACGCAGTATTTT.